The clone carrying this TCR beta chain was recorded a few times. Its matching antigen is unknown. CDR1 and CDR2 from the germline V gene are SSHAT and FNYEAQ (reference sequence). The V gene end was trimmed by 2 bases and the J gene end by 6 bases; junction bases not matched to a gene: 5. The CDR3 is 14 amino acids. The table came from immunoSEQ multiplex PCR; TCRdb's copy has only in-frame clones and leaves some out. The sample has about 10,000 clones, about 81% seen once. The data belong to a study of tumor-infiltrating lymphocytes in localized non-small cell lung cancer. Study-wide points: Higher tumor T cell infiltration than in uninvolved lung was supported by TCRbeta sequencing.

This chain joins TRBV7-7 and TRBJ2-7, with 9 bases lining up with TRBD1. The clonotype was recovered from a human donor with non-small cell lung cancer. Sequencing used uninvolved lung tissue not adjacent to the tumor. For the CDR3, the DNA is TGTGCCAGCAGCTTATCCGACAGGGGGAGCGAGCAGTACTTC. Amino acids: CASSLSDRGSEQYF.